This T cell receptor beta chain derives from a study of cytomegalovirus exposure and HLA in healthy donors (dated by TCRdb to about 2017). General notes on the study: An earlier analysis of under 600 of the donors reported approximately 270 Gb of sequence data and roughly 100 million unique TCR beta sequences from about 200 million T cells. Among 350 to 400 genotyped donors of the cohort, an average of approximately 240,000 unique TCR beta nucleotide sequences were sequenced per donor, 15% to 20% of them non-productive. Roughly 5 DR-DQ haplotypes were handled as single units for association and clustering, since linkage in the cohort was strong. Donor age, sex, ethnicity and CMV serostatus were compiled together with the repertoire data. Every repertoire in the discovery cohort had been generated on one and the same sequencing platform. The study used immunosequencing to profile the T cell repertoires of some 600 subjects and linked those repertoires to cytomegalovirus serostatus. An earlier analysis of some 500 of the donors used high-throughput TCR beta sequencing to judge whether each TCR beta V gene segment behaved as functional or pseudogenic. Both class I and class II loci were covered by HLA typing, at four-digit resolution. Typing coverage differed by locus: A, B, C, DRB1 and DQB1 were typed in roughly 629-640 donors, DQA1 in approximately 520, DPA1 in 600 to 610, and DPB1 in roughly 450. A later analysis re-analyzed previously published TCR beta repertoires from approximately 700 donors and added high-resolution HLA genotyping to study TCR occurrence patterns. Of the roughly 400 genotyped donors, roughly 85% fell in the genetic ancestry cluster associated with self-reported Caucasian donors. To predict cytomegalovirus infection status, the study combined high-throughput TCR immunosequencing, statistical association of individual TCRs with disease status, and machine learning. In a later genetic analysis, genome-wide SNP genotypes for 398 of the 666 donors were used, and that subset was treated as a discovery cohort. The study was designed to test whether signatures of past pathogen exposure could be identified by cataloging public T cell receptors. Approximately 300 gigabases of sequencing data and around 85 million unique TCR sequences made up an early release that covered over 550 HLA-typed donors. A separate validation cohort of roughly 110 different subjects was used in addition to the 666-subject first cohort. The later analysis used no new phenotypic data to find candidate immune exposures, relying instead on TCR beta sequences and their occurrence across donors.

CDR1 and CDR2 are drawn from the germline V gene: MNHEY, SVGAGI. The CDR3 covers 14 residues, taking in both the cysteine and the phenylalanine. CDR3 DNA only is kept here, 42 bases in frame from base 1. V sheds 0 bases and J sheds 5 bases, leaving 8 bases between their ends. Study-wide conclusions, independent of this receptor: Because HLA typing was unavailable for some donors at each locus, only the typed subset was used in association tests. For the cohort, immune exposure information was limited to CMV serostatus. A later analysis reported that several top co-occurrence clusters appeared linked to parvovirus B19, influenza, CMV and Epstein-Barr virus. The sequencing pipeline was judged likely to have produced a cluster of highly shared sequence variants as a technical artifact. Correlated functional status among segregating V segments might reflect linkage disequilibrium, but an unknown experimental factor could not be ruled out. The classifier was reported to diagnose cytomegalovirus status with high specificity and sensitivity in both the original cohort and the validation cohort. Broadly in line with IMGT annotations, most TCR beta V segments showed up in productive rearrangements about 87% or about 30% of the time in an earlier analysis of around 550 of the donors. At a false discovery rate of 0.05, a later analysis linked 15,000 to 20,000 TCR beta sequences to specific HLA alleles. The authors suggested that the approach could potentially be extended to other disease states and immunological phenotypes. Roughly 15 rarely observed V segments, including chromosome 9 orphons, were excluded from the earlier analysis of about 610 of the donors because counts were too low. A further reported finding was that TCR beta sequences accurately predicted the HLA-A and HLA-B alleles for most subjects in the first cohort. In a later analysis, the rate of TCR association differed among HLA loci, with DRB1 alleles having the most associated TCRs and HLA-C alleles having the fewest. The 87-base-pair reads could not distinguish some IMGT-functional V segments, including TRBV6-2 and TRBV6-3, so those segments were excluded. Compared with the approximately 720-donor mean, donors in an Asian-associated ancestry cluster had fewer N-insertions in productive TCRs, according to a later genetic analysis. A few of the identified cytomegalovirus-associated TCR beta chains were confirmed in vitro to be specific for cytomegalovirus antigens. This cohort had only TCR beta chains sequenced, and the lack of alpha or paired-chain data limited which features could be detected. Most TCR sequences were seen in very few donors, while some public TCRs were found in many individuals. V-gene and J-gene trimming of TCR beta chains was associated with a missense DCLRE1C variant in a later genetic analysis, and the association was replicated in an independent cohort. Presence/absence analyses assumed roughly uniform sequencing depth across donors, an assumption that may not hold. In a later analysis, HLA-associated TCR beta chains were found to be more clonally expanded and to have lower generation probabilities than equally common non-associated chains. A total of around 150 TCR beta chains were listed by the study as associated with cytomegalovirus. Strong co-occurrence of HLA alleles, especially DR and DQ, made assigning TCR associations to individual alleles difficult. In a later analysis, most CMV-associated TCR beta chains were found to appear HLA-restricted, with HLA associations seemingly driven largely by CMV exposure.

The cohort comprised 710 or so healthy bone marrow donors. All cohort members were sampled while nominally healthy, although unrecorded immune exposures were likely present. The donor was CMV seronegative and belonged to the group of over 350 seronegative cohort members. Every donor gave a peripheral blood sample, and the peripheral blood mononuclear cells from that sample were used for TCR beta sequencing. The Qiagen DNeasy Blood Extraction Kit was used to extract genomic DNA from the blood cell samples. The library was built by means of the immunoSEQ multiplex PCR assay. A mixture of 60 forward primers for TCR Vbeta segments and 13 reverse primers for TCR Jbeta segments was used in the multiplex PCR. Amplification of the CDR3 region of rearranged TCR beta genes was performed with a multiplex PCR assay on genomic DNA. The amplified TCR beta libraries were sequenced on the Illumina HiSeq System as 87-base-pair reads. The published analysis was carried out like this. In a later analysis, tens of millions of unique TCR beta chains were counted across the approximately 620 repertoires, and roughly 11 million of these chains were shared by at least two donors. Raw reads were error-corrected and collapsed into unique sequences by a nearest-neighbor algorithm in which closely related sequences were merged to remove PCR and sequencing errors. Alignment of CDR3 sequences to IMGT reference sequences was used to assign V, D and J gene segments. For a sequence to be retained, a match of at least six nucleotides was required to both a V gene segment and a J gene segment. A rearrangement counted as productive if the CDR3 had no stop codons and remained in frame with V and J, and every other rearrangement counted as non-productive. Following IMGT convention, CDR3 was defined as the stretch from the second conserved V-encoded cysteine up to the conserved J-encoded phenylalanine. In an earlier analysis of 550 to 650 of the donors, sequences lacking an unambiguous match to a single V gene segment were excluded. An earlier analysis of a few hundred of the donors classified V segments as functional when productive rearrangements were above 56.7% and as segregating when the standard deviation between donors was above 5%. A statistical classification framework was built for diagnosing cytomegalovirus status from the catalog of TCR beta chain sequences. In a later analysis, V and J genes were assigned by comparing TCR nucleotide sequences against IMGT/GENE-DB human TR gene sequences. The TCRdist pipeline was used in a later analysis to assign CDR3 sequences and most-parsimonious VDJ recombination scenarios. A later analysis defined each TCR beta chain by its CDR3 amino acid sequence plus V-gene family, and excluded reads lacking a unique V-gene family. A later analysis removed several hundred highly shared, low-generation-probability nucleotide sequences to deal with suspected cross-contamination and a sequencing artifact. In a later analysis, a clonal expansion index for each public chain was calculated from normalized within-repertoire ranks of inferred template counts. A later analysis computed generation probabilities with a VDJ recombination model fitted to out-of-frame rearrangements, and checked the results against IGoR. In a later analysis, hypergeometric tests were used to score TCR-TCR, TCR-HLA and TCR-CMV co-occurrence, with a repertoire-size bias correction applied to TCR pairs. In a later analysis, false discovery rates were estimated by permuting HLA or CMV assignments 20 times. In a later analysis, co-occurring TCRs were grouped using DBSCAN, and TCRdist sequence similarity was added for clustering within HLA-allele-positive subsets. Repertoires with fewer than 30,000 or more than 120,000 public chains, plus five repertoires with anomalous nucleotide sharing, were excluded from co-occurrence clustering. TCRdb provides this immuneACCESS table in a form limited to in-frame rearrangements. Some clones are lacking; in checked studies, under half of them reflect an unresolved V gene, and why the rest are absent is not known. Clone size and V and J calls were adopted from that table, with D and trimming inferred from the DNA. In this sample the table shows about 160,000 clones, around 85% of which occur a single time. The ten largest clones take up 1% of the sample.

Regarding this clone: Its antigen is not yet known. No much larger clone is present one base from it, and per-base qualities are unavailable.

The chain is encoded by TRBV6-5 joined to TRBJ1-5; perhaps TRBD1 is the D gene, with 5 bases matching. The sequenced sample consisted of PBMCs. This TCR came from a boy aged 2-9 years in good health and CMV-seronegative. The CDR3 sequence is CASSYSGQDQPQHF. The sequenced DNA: TGTGCCAGCAGTTACTCGGGGCAGGATCAGCCCCAGCATTTT.